The 9 T cell receptor beta chains listed next were all sequenced from one sample in a study of blood T cell repertoires in COVID-19. Only in-frame clones appear in the TCRdb table, and some are missing; sequencing was by immunoSEQ multiplex PCR. The sample comprises around 80,000 clones, roughly four fifths of which are singletons, and about 10% rests with the top ten. Sequencing was done on a sample of peripheral blood. The origin of the receptors is a human donor in a cohort sampled during active COVID-19.

The V gene is TRBV24-1, the J gene TRBJ2-1; 8 bases align to TRBD1. V dropped 7 bases and J dropped 2; count of bases not matched to a gene: 3. Germline V lookup: CDR1 KGHDR, CDR2 SFDVKD. The CDR3 sequence is 14 residues long. The CDR3 DNA sequence: TGTGCCACCAGCGAACAGGGGGCCTACAATGAGCAGTTCTTC. Translation: CATSEQGAYNEQFF.

The V gene is TRBV5-1, the J gene TRBJ2-7; TRBD2 aligns across 8 bases. The CDR3 runs 14 residues. V gave up 3 bases and J gave up 0 bases; unmatched junction bases: 2. The V gene's germline CDR1 is SGHRS and CDR2 YFSETQ. As DNA, the CDR3 is TGCGCCAGCAGCTCGACTAGCGTCTCCTACGAGCAGTACTTC. It translates to CASSSTSVSYEQYF. Filled out from reference TRBV5-1 and TRBJ2-7, the complete variable domain reads KAGVTQTPRYLIKTRGQQVTLSCSPISGHRSVSWYQQTPGQGLQFLFEYFSETQRNKGNFPGRFSGRQFSNSRSEMNVSTLELGDSALYLCASSSTSVSYEQYFGPGTRLTVT.

This chain joins TRBV19 and TRBJ1-3; 7 bases align to TRBD1. Trimming removed 5 bases from V and 1 base from J; junction bases left unmatched: 5. Germline CDR1 and CDR2: LNHDA and SQIVND (reference sequence). CDR3 length: 15 residues. The CDR3 region has the DNA TGTGCCAGTAGTGCCGGGACAGTGTCTGGAAACACCATATATTTT. It translates to CASSAGTVSGNTIYF. The variable domain in full, completed from reference TRBV19 and TRBJ1-3, reads DGGITQSPKYLFRKEGQNVTLSCEQNLNHDAMYWYRQDPGQGLRLIYYSQIVNDFQKGDIAEGYSVSREKKESFPLTVTSAQKNPTAFYLCASSAGTVSGNTIYFGEGSWLTVV.

This sequence joins TRBV7-2 and TRBJ2-7, with 7 positions matching TRBD2. Per germline, CDR1 SGHTA and CDR2 FQGNSA. The trim removed 3 bases at V and 2 bases at J, leaving 4 bases unmatched. The CDR3 spans 14 residues. CDR3 nucleotides: TGTGCCAGCAGCTTCGGGGGGAAACCCTACGAGCAGTACTTC. It translates to CASSFGGKPYEQYF.

This clone was picked up one time. The J gene is TRBJ2-3, the V gene TRBV7-3; 8 bases agree with TRBD2. V dropped 1 base and J dropped 2; count of bases not matched to a gene: 5. The CDR3 totals 16 residues. Germline CDR1 reads SGHTA; CDR2 reads FQGTGA. CDR3 in amino acids: CASSLKGGGTTDTQYF. CDR3 DNA: TGTGCCAGCAGCTTAAAGGGCGGGGGGACCACAGATACGCAGTATTTT.

This sequence joins TRBV5-1 and TRBJ1-5; D ambiguous. The V end lost 4 bases, the J end lost 4 bases, and 15 bases lay between the germline ends. CDR3 length: 15 residues. CDR1 and CDR2 (germline): SGHRS, YFSETQ. The CDR3 region is CASSLEGVGNQPQHF. The CDR3 nucleotides are TGCGCCAGCAGCCTGGAGGGAGTTGGTAATCAGCCCCAGCATTTT. The full variable domain, completed using reference TRBV5-1 and TRBJ1-5, is KAGVTQTPRYLIKTRGQQVTLSCSPISGHRSVSWYQQTPGQGLQFLFEYFSETQRNKGNFPGRFSGRQFSNSRSEMNVSTLELGDSALYLCASSLEGVGNQPQHFGDGTRLSIL.

V and J are TRBV12-5 and TRBJ2-2; TRBD2 aligns across 7 bases. Per germline, CDR1 LGHNT and CDR2 FRNRAP. The CDR3 runs to 18 residues. J was trimmed by 5 bases and V by 0 bases; bases with no gene match: 12. The CDR3, as DNA: TGTGCTAGTGGTTTGGTAAGGTGGGGCGGGAGTAAAACCGGGGAGCTGTTTTTT. Amino acids: CASGLVRWGGSKTGELFF.

The table lists this clone with a count of one. The chain recombines TRBV3-1 (or the pseudogene TRBV3-2) with TRBJ2-2; TRBD1 matches 11 bases. The CDR3 extends over 16 amino acids. With V trimmed by 4 bases and J by 4 bases, 5 bases remained unmatched. In germline, CDR1 is LGHDT, CDR2 YNNKEL (reference sequence). CDR3 sequence (DNA): TGTGCCAGCAGCCTGGGACAGGGGGTAGGCACCGGGGAGCTGTTTTTT. Translation gives CASSLGQGVGTGELFF.

This chain joins TRBV6-2 or TRBV6-3 and TRBJ2-3, with TRBD1 matching over 7 bases. The V and J ends lost 0 bases and 4 bases, in that order; junction bases with no gene match: 4. There are 15 residues in the CDR3. Germline-derived CDR1 and CDR2 are MNHEY and SVGEGT. The CDR3: CASSYSITGADTQYF. The DNA of the CDR3 is TGTGCCAGCAGTTACTCGATTACAGGGGCAGATACGCAGTATTTT.